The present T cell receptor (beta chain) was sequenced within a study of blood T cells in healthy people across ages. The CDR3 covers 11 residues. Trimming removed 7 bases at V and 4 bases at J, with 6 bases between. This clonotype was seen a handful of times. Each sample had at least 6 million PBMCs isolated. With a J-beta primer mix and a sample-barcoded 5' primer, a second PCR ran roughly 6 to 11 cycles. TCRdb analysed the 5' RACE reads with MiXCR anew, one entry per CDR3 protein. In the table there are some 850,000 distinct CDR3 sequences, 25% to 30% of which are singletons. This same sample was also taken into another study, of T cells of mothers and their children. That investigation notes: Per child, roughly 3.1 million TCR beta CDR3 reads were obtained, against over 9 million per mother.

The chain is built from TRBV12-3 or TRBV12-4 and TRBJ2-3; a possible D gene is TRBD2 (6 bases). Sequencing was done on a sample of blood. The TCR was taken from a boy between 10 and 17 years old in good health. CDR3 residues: CASTSADTQYF. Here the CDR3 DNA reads TGTGCCAGCACTAGCGCAGATACGCAGTATTTT.